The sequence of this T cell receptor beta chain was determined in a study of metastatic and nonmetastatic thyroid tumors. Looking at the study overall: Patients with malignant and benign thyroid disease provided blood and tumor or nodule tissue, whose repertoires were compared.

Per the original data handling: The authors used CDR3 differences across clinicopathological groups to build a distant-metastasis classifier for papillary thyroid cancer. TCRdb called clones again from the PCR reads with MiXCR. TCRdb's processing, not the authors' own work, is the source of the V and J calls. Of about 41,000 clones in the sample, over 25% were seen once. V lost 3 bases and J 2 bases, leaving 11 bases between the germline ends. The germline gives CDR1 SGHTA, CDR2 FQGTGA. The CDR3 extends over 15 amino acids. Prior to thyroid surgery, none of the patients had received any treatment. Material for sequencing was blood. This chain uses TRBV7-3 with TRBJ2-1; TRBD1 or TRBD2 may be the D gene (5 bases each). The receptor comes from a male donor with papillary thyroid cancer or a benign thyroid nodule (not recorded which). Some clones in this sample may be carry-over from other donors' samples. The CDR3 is CASSFRGETYNEQFF. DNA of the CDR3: TGTGCCAGCAGCTTTAGAGGGGAGACCTACAATGAGCAGTTCTTC. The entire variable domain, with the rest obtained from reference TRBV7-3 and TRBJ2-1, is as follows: GAGVSQTPSNKVTEKGKYVELRCDPISGHTALYWYRQSLGQGPEFLIYFQGTGAADDSGLPNDRFFAVRPEGSVSTLKIQRTERGDSAVYLCASSFRGETYNEQFFGPGTRLTVL.